This TCR beta chain is drawn from a study of blood T cell repertoires in COVID-19. Background on the study: Sources were T cells, B-cell-depleted T cells, or PBMCs; the material itself was cDNA or gDNA.

Here immunoSEQ multiplex PCR was the method, and the copy in TCRdb shows in-frame clones only, minus some. The repertoire includes over 250,000 clones, roughly 90% of them detected once, and 2.2% sits in the top ten. This clone came up a few times. The V end lost 7 bases, the J end lost 4 bases, and 13 bases lay between the germline ends. CDR1 and CDR2 (germline): SGHTA, FQGTGA. This CDR3 has 14 residues. The specimen was peripheral blood. The receptor's source is a woman in her twenties or thirties with COVID-19, enrolled during active disease. The rearrangement joins TRBV7-3 to TRBJ2-2; possible D gene TRBD2, 6 bases. CDR3 DNA sequence: TGTGCCAGCAAGGCGGGGAGTGGCACCGGGGAGCTGTTTTTT. This translates into CASKAGSGTGELFF.